This T cell receptor beta chain was documented in a study of CD8 T cells in ankylosing spondylitis. Overall study findings and caveats: There was reportedly significant enrichment of clones that were disease-linked in matched ankylosing spondylitis synovial fluid. Characteristic of ankylosing spondylitis blood, it appeared, was a TCR beta motif comprising eight highly homologous variants. Earlier reports found some motif variants in synovial fluid and blood in reactive arthritis.

In its sample, this clonotype was seen many times. Its matching antigen is unknown. Each TCR beta library was made by quantitative 5'-RACE that incorporated molecular barcodes. MiXCR, run by TCRdb on the 5' RACE reads, gives a single entry per CDR3 protein. The repertoire holds about 42,000 distinct CDR3 sequences, with over 3.5% as singletons. CDR1 SGDLS and CDR2 YYNGEE come from the germline V gene. The CDR3 sequence is 13 residues long. With 4 bases removed from V and 4 bases from J, the gap between germline ends came to 9 bases. The sample taken for sequencing was blood, either unsorted or a sorted T cell fraction (not recorded which). The genes are TRBV9 and TRBJ2-1, with D unclear. The clonotype originates from a female donor with ankylosing spondylitis or in good health (not recorded which). In DNA, the CDR3 is TGTGCCAGCAGCTACTCCTTGTACAATGAGCAGTTCTTC. This translates into CASSYSLYNEQFF.